This TCR beta chain was documented in a study of blood T cell repertoires in COVID-19. Background on the study: Sites in the United States, Italy and Spain provided acute and convalescent COVID-19 samples. The analysed material was cDNA or gDNA that came from T cells, B-cell-depleted T cells, or PBMCs.

This clone was counted a single time. In the authors' workflow: The assay estimated nucleated cells by amplifying reference gene primers. The table came from immunoSEQ multiplex PCR; TCRdb's copy has only in-frame clones and leaves some out. That table is the source of V, J and clone size, and D and trimming were worked out from the DNA. This sample has roughly 140,000 clones, with about nine tenths found just once. The germline V gene encodes CDR1 LGHNA and CDR2 YNFKEQ. There are 16 residues in the CDR3. V gave up 0 bases and J gave up 2 bases; unmatched junction bases: 4. The sample was peripheral blood. The TCR was taken from a woman older than 75 with acute or convalescent COVID-19. V usage is TRBV4-2 and J usage is TRBJ2-1; 7 bases match TRBD2. This CDR3 is CASSQDWGGTYNEQFF. CDR3 nucleotides: TGTGCCAGCAGCCAAGATTGGGGGGGTACCTACAATGAGCAGTTCTTC.